A single sample gave rise to the 21 T cell receptor beta chains below, sequenced in a study of cytomegalovirus exposure and HLA in healthy donors. Assay used: immunoSEQ multiplex PCR; TCRdb lists only in-frame clones, some missing. The sample comprises 150,000 to 180,000 clones, 80% to 90% of which are singletons, and 20% to 25% rests with the top ten. Specimen: PBMCs. Receptors were obtained from a man aged 18 to 35 in good health and CMV-seropositive.

J is TRBJ2-7 and V is TRBV14, with 8 nucleotides matching TRBD1. Germline loops: CDR1 SGHDN, CDR2 FVKESK. The CDR3 has 14 amino acids. Trimming at V came to 3 bases and at J to 2 bases, leaving 3 bases not matched to a gene. CDR3 nucleotides: TGTGCCAGCAGCCAGGCACAGGGGGCCTACGAGCAGTACTTC. As protein: CASSQAQGAYEQYF.

V and J are TRBV11-2 and TRBJ1-2; 7 bases map to TRBD1. Germline CDR1 and CDR2: SGHAT and FQNNGV. The CDR3 extends over 13 amino acids. V gave up 3 bases and J gave up 8 bases; unmatched junction bases: 6. The CDR3 DNA follows: TGTGCCAGCAGCTTCGGACAGGCGGGCGGCTACACCTTC. Its translation is CASSFGQAGGYTF.

This clone was counted at least ten times. J is TRBJ2-2 and V is TRBV19; perhaps TRBD1 as D (5 bases). The CDR3 contains 14 residues. The V gene's germline CDR1 is LNHDA and CDR2 SQIVND (reference sequence). V lost 5 bases to trimming and J lost 2 bases, with 9 bases between them. The CDR3 sequence: CASSEWGNTGELFF. The CDR3 bases are TGTGCCAGTAGTGAGTGGGGCAACACCGGGGAGCTGTTTTTT.

The chain is built from TRBV5-1 and TRBJ1-5; TRBD1 aligns across 9 bases. After removal of 0 bases from V and 6 bases from J, the junction contained 1 base not matched to a gene. This CDR3 comprises 14 residues. Germline values: CDR1 SGHRS, CDR2 YFSETQ. CDR3 DNA: TGCGCCAGCAGCTTGGGGGACAGGGCTCAGCCCCAGCATTTT. Amino acids: CASSLGDRAQPQHF. Full variable domain (outside the CDR3, taken from reference TRBV5-1 and TRBJ1-5): KAGVTQTPRYLIKTRGQQVTLSCSPISGHRSVSWYQQTPGQGLQFLFEYFSETQRNKGNFPGRFSGRQFSNSRSEMNVSTLELGDSALYLCASSLGDRAQPQHFGDGTRLSIL.

The genes are TRBV6-5 and TRBJ2-1, with D possibly matching TRBD2 (5 bases). Deletions cut 6 bases from V and 8 bases from J, with 20 bases between. Germline V gives CDR1 MNHEY, CDR2 SVGAGI. This CDR3 is built from 15 residues. CDR3 sequence reads: CASRAPGVPRDEQFF. CDR3 sequence (DNA): TGTGCCAGCAGAGCCCCCGGGGTTCCTAGGGATGAGCAGTTCTTC.

The chain employs TRBV7-2 and TRBJ1-2; no firm D call. Looked up from germline, CDR1 is SGHTA and CDR2 is FQGNSA. The CDR3 length is 14 residues. The V and J ends lost 1 base and 10 bases respectively, with 16 bases between them. The CDR3: CASSLEYANSDYTF. The DNA for the CDR3 is TGTGCCAGCAGCTTAGAGTACGCAAACTCTGACTACACCTTC.

V gene TRBV2 combines with J gene TRBJ1-1; D perhaps matches TRBD1 (5 bases). The CDR3 is 14 amino acids. Germline assignment: CDR1 SNHLY and CDR2 FYNNEI. The V end was cut by 10 bases, the J end by 5 bases, with 20 bases between. DNA of the CDR3: TGTGCCACCCAATCAACCCAGGGAGGAACTGAAGCTTTCTTT. Translating it yields CATQSTQGGTEAFF.

The chain combines TRBV19 with TRBJ2-3, with D tentatively TRBD2 (7 bases). This CDR3 is 16 amino acids long. Germline V gene lookup returns CDR1 LNHDA and CDR2 SQIVND (reference sequence). Trimming removed 5 bases from V and 4 bases from J, with 19 bases in between. CDR3 amino acids: CASSAGAGVIADTQYF. For the CDR3, the DNA is TGTGCCAGTAGTGCGGGGGCAGGGGTCATTGCAGATACGCAGTATTTT. The full variable domain, in which reference TRBV19 and TRBJ2-3 provide the parts outside the CDR3, is DGGITQSPKYLFRKEGQNVTLSCEQNLNHDAMYWYRQDPGQGLRLIYYSQIVNDFQKGDIAEGYSVSREKKESFPLTVTSAQKNPTAFYLCASSAGAGVIADTQYFGPGTRLTVL.

This rearrangement joins TRBV4-3 to TRBJ2-7; possible D gene TRBD2, 5 bases. CDR1 and CDR2 from the germline V gene are LGHNA and YSLEER. This CDR3 region has 14 residues. Trimming pared 2 bases from V and 5 bases from J, leaving 13 bases between. The chain's CDR3 is CASSQLGEANEQYF. CDR3 sequence (DNA): TGCGCCAGCAGCCAATTGGGAGAAGCGAACGAGCAGTACTTC.

This clone was detected once. The chain joins TRBV9 to TRBJ2-3; a possible D gene is TRBD1 (5 bases). V gave up 2 bases and J gave up 4 bases, with 14 bases separating them. The CDR3 runs to 15 residues. The V gene's germline CDR1 is SGDLS and CDR2 YYNGEE. In DNA, the CDR3 is TGTGCCAGCAGCGTGGCAACAGGTTCAGCAGATACGCAGTATTTT. This translates into CASSVATGSADTQYF.

This rearrangement joins TRBV6-5 to TRBJ1-1; a weak D match, TRBD1 (6 bases). Trimming removed 2 bases at V and 4 bases at J, with 11 bases between. Germline loops: CDR1 MNHEY, CDR2 SVGAGI. This CDR3 has 14 residues. The CDR3 DNA reads as TGTGCCAGCAGTTACGAGGGGGGGGGCACTGAAGCTTTCTTT. Its protein is CASSYEGGGTEAFF.

The V call is TRBV7-9, the J call TRBJ1-5, with D uncertain. The CDR3 runs 14 residues. V lost 5 bases to trimming and J lost 2 bases, with 10 bases between them. The germline V gene has CDR1 SEHNR and CDR2 FQNEAQ (reference sequence). This CDR3 is CASSPGGGNQPQHF. The CDR3 nucleotides read TGTGCCAGCAGCCCGGGTGGAGGCAATCAGCCCCAGCATTTT.

The J gene is TRBJ2-1, the V gene TRBV7-2; D remains unclear. The CDR3 is 14 amino acids. CDR1 is SGHTA, CDR2 FQGNSA, per germline. V lost 6 bases, J lost 0 bases, and 9 bases lay in between. The CDR3: CASSRGLSYNEQFF. The CDR3 DNA is TGTGCCAGCAGTCGAGGTCTCTCCTACAATGAGCAGTTCTTC.

This chain links TRBV7-8 with TRBJ2-2; D not certain. Germline CDR1 reads SGHVS; CDR2 reads FQNEAQ. V was clipped by 1 base and J by 7 bases, with 13 bases between them. There are 15 residues in the CDR3. CDR3 DNA sequence: TGTGCCAGCAGCTTAGTCCCGGTAGCACTCGGGGAGCTGTTTTTT. It yields the protein CASSLVPVALGELFF. Full variable domain (rest looked up from reference TRBV7-8 and TRBJ2-2): GAGVSQSPRYKVAKRGQDVALRCDPISGHVSLFWYQQALGQGPEFLTYFQNEAQLDKSGLPSDRFFAERPEGSVSTLKIQRTQQEDSAVYLCASSLVPVALGELFFGEGSRLTVL.

The V call is TRBV27, the J call TRBJ2-1; maybe TRBD2 (6 bases). V lost 5 bases, J lost 10 bases, and 12 bases lay in between. CDR1 is MNHEY, CDR2 SMNVEV, per germline (reference sequence). CDR3 length: 12 residues. The CDR3 spells CASSPTSTEQFF. In DNA form, the CDR3 reads TGTGCCAGCAGTCCAACTAGCACCGAGCAGTTCTTC.

The chain combines TRBV4-3 with TRBJ1-3; 10 bases are shared with TRBD1. CDR3 length: 16 amino acids. CDR1 and CDR2 from the germline V gene are LGHNA and YSLEER. V shed 0 bases and J 5 bases; nucleotides not matched to a gene: 4. CDR3: CASSQDPGQGRNTIYF. The CDR3, as DNA: TGCGCCAGCAGCCAAGACCCGGGACAGGGGAGAAACACCATATATTTT.

This rearrangement joins TRBV6-5 to TRBJ2-1, with a possible D match to TRBD2 (7 bases). V was shortened by 2 bases and J by 6 bases, with 14 bases between the two germline ends. Germline V gene sequence: CDR1 MNHEY, CDR2 SVGAGI. The CDR3 sequence is 15 residues long. CDR3 residues: CASSYGGGPGNEQFF. Here the CDR3 DNA reads TGTGCCAGCAGTTACGGGGGGGGCCCCGGCAATGAGCAGTTCTTC.

The rearrangement links TRBV2 to TRBJ2-4; tentative D call: TRBD1 (6 bases). This CDR3 is built from 13 residues. The V and J ends lost 7 bases and 8 bases respectively, with 15 bases between them. Germline-derived CDR1 and CDR2 are SNHLY and FYNNEI. CDR3 region: CASMPAEGDIQYF. The DNA for the CDR3 is TGTGCCAGCATGCCGGCCGAGGGGGACATTCAGTACTTC.

The V and J genes are TRBV6-5 and TRBJ2-7; D uncertain. The germline V gene encodes CDR1 MNHEY and CDR2 SVGAGI. The ends were cut back, 2 bases at V and 7 bases at J, with 9 bases in the middle. CDR3 length: 12 amino acids. CDR3 loop: CASSYALREQYF. DNA for the CDR3: TGTGCCAGCAGTTACGCCCTCCGGGAGCAGTACTTC.

A few counts support this clone. The gene calls are TRBV7-2 and TRBJ1-2; 8 positions agree with TRBD1. V gave up 10 bases and J gave up 3 bases; unmatched junction bases: 16. The CDR3 has 16 residues. Germline assignment: CDR1 SGHTA and CDR2 FQGNSA. The CDR3 here is CAIDTRAAGGDYGYTF. The CDR3 DNA reads as TGTGCCATCGATACCCGGGCGGCAGGGGGCGACTATGGCTACACCTTC.

In this sample, this clone turned up once. Written as DNA, the CDR3 is TGTGCCAGCAGCCCACAGGGTCGGCCCTATGGCTACACCTTC. It yields the protein CASSPQGRPYGYTF. The rearrangement joins TRBV6-5 to TRBJ1-2; tentatively, D is TRBD1 (6 bases). Germline V CDR1 and CDR2: MNHEY, SVGAGI. CDR3 size: 14 residues. The V end lost 6 bases, the J end lost 4 bases, and 15 bases lay between the germline ends.